Listed here are 14 T cell receptor beta chains from one sample, sequenced in a study of blood T cell repertoires in COVID-19. The protocol was immunoSEQ multiplex PCR, while the TCRdb copy is restricted to in-frame clones and leaves out a portion. The repertoire consists of over 150,000 clones, with approximately 80% occurring once and the leading ten covering approximately 7.3%. The sample consisted of peripheral blood. The receptors come from a human donor in a cohort sampled during active COVID-19.

The rearrangement joins TRBV9 to TRBJ1-2; no reliable D call. CDR1 and CDR2 from the germline V gene are SGDLS and YYNGEE. This CDR3 region has 14 residues. Trimming cost V 0 bases and J 2 bases, with 8 bases left between them. CDR3 in DNA: TGTGCCAGCAGCGTAGCTATGTCAAACTATGGCTACACCTTC. This sequence encodes CASSVAMSNYGYTF.

The V gene is TRBV19, the J gene TRBJ1-3; 7 nucleotides line up with TRBD1. Germline-derived CDR1 and CDR2 are LNHDA and SQIVND (reference sequence). Losses at the gene ends were 9 bases for V and 0 bases for J; bases not matched to a gene: 8. CDR3 length equals 15 residues. The CDR3 loop reads CASTLQGTSGNTIYF. The DNA for the CDR3 is TGTGCCAGCACCCTACAGGGGACCTCTGGAAACACCATATATTTT.

The chain uses TRBV6-5 and TRBJ1-5; D is perhaps TRBD1 (6 bases). Germline CDR1 and CDR2: MNHEY and SVGAGI. Between the trimmed V and J ends, which lost 8 bases and 0 bases, there was a span of 14 bases. This CDR3 is 15 amino acids long. Here the CDR3 reads CASWKGQLSNQPQHF. DNA for the CDR3: TGTGCCAGCTGGAAAGGACAGCTTAGCAATCAGCCCCAGCATTTT.

The chain uses TRBV6-5 and TRBJ2-1; 7 bases are a match to TRBD2. This CDR3 spans 15 amino acids. J gave up 4 bases and V 11 bases, and 14 bases lay outside the gene matches. Germline assignment: CDR1 MNHEY and CDR2 SVGAGI. In DNA, the CDR3 is TGTGCCGTGATGGGCCAGCGGGGAGCATACAATGAGCAGTTCTTC. This sequence encodes CAVMGQRGAYNEQFF.

This clone was picked up one time. The V call is TRBV7-3, the J call TRBJ2-3; 9 nucleotides align to TRBD2. With V trimmed by 5 bases and J by 4 bases, 13 bases remained unmatched. The CDR3 covers 17 residues. The germline gives CDR1 SGHTA, CDR2 FQGTGA. CDR3 sequence (DNA): TGTGCCAGCAGCGCAAAGGGGATGCGGGAGGGGGCAGATACGCAGTATTTT. Amino acid sequence: CASSAKGMREGADTQYF.

V usage is TRBV4-1 and J usage is TRBJ2-7, with TRBD2 identical over 8 bases. The germline CDR1 and CDR2 sequences are MGHRA and YSYEKL. There are 15 residues in the CDR3. V gave up 4 bases and J gave up 6 bases; unmatched junction bases: 11. The CDR3 coding sequence is TGCGCCAGCAGCCTCCATGCGGGGGGCTTCATCGAGCAGTACTTC. This sequence encodes CASSLHAGGFIEQYF.

This clone has more than one count but fewer than ten. This sequence joins TRBV5-4 and TRBJ1-1, with 8 bases aligning to TRBD1. CDR1 and CDR2 from the germline V gene are SGHNT and YYREEE (reference sequence). V was clipped by 4 bases and J by 0 bases; unmatched bases: 8. The CDR3 runs 16 residues. CDR3 loop: CASSPRTGFMNTEAFF. CDR3 nucleotide sequence: TGTGCCAGCAGCCCACGGACAGGGTTCATGAACACTGAAGCTTTCTTT.

The rearrangement joins TRBV4-1 to TRBJ1-2; 8 nucleotides line up with TRBD1. Trimming at V came to 2 bases and at J to 2 bases, leaving 7 bases not matched to a gene. The CDR3 runs to 16 residues. Germline loops: CDR1 MGHRA, CDR2 YSYEKL. The DNA for the CDR3 is TGCGCCAGCAGCCAACCTACACAGGGGGTAAACTATGGCTACACCTTC. Translating gives CASSQPTQGVNYGYTF.

This clone has only one observation. V gene TRBV29-1 combines with J gene TRBJ2-7, with 12 bases lining up with TRBD2. CDR1 and CDR2 from the germline V gene are SQVTM and ANQGSEA. The V and J ends lost 6 bases and 0 bases, in that order; junction bases with no gene match: 15. The CDR3 spans 18 residues. The CDR3 nucleotides read TGCAGCGTCGGGGGAGGAGCGACTAGCGGGGGAGTCTCCTACGAGCAGTACTTC. Protein product: CSVGGGATSGGVSYEQYF.

Points on this clone: At one of its ends the junction is not consistent with the germline gene, which may arise from a read error. CDR3 sequence reads: CASRIDGSAFNEQFF. The CDR3 DNA follows: TGTGCCAGTAGGATAGACGGGTCCGCCTTCAATGAGCAGTTCTTC. The chain employs TRBV19 and TRBJ2-1; D is undetermined. This CDR3 region has 15 residues. CDR1 LNHDA and CDR2 SQIVND come from the germline V gene (reference sequence).

The chain carries TRBV11-2 and TRBJ1-4; no reliable D call. The germline gives CDR1 SGHAT, CDR2 FQNNGV. The V and J ends lost 3 bases and 7 bases respectively, with 6 bases between them. The CDR3 extends over 12 amino acids. This CDR3 is CASSFAGEKLFF. In nucleotides, the CDR3 is TGTGCCAGCAGCTTTGCGGGTGAAAAACTGTTTTTT.

V gene TRBV29-1 combines with J gene TRBJ2-3; TRBD2 aligns across 9 bases. V gave up 3 bases and J gave up 1 base; unmatched junction bases: 5. Germline V gives CDR1 SQVTM, CDR2 ANQGSEA. The CDR3 spans 15 residues. DNA for the CDR3: TGCAGCGTTGAGGATATAGCGGGAGGCACAGATACGCAGTATTTT. It is translated as CSVEDIAGGTDTQYF.

This clone was picked up one time. The V call is TRBV27, the J call TRBJ1-1, with 7 bases matching TRBD1. CDR1 and CDR2 from the germline V gene are MNHEY and SMNVEV (reference sequence). The V segment lost 3 bases and the J segment 6 bases; nucleotides outside the gene matches: 7. This CDR3 spans 14 amino acids. CDR3 sequence reads: CASSLAQGVAEAFF. For the CDR3, the DNA is TGTGCCAGCAGTTTGGCTCAGGGGGTTGCTGAAGCTTTCTTT.

The rearrangement uses TRBV25-1 and TRBJ1-1; D unresolved. This CDR3 has 13 residues. V dropped 8 bases and J dropped 3 bases, with 13 bases sitting between them. Germline values: CDR1 MGHDK, CDR2 SYGVNS. The CDR3 nucleotides are TGTGCCAGCTGCCGGGAGGGTTACACTGAAGCTTTCTTT. Encoded protein: CASCREGYTEAFF.